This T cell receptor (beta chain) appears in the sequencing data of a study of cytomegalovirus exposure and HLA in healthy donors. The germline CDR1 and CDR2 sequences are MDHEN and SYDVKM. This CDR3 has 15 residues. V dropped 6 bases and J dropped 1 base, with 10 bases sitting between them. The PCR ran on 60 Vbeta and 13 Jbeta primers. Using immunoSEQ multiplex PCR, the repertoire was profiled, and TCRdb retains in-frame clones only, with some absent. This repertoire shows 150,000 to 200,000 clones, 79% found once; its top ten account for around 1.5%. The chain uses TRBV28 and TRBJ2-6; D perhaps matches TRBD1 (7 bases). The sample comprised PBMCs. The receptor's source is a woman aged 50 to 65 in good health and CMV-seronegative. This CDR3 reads CASSPGGSGANVLTF. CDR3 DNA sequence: TGTGCCAGCAGCCCAGGGGGGTCTGGGGCCAACGTCCTGACTTTC.